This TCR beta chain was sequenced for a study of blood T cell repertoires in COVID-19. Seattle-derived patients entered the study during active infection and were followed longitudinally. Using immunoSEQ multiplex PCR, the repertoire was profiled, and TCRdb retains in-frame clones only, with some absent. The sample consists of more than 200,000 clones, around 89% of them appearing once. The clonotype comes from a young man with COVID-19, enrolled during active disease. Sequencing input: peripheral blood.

CDR3 nucleotides: TGTGCCAGCAGCATCTTATTAACCGGAGGTTTGAGTTTGAACACTGAAGCTTTCTTT. This encodes CASSILLTGGLSLNTEAFF. J is TRBJ1-1 and V is TRBV5-6; the D is unclear. Germline V gives CDR1 SGHDT, CDR2 YYEEEE. There are 19 residues in the CDR3. V lost 4 bases to trimming and J lost 0 bases, with 25 bases between them.